Below are 14 T cell receptor beta chains sequenced from a single sample in a study of tumor-infiltrating lymphocytes in oesophageal squamous cell carcinoma. One entry per CDR3 protein, called by TCRdb with MiXCR from the PCR reads. The data contain under 8,500 distinct CDR3 sequences, around 16% of them seen just once; the ten biggest clones take up about an eighth. Specimen: blood. The receptors were sampled from a male donor with esophageal squamous cell carcinoma.

Judged by abundance, this clonotype is large. The CDR3 loop reads CASSFQGQETQYF. CDR3 bases: TGTGCCAGCAGCTTCCAGGGCCAAGAGACCCAGTACTTC. The J gene is TRBJ2-5, the V gene TRBV7-9; maybe TRBD1 (5 bases). V was pared by 3 bases and J by 1 base, with 6 bases between. This CDR3 contains 13 residues. The V gene's germline CDR1 is SEHNR and CDR2 FQNEAQ (reference sequence).

At least ten counts were recorded for this clonotype. This chain connects TRBV9 to TRBJ2-6; tentative D call: TRBD1 (5 bases). This CDR3 is 14 amino acids long. V was shortened by 6 bases and J by 0 bases, with 7 bases between the two germline ends. Germline V gene data show CDR1 as SGDLS and CDR2 as YYNGEE. CDR3 DNA: TGTGCCAGCAACCAGGGCTCTGGGGCCAACGTCCTGACTTTC. It encodes CASNQGSGANVLTF.

This clonotype has a handful of counts. This CDR3 is missing its conserved last phenylalanine or tryptophan, likely due to a read error. Because the CDR3's place on the DNA is in doubt, the DNA is left out and the CDR3 is given as listed by TCRdb. The J gene is TRBJ2-6, the V gene TRBV7-9; the listed D gene, TRBD1, was not tested against the DNA. Germline V gene data show CDR1 as SEHNR and CDR2 as FQNEAQ (reference sequence). The CDR3 has 17 amino acids, counting both end residues. CDR3 loop: CASSQDGQGYSPLHFGN.

This clonotype was seen only a few times. The chain couples TRBV7-2 to TRBJ1-1; D gene ambiguous. CDR1 SGHTA and CDR2 FQGNSA come from the germline V gene. Trimming took off 5 bases at V and 9 bases at J, with 19 bases between the two ends. CDR3 length: 14 amino acids. The CDR3 DNA reads as TGTGCCAGCAGCGCGAGTATCTCGACGGGTAAAGCTTTCTTT. It codes for CASSASISTGKAFF.

This chain uses TRBV28 with TRBJ2-3, with 8 nucleotides matching TRBD2. Germline-derived CDR1 and CDR2 are MDHEN and SYDVKM. Unmatched junction bases numbered 5, after V lost 5 bases and J lost 1 base. The CDR3 is made up of 15 amino acids. CDR3 protein: CASSRAGAGTDTQYF. The DNA of the CDR3 is TGTGCCAGCAGTCGAGCGGGGGCCGGCACAGATACGCAGTATTTT.

For this clonotype: A much more abundant neighbour one base away suggests this may be a read error. The V call is TRBV6-1, the J call TRBJ2-3, with 8 bases fitting TRBD2. The CDR3 has 15 residues. Germline V lookup: CDR1 MNHNS, CDR2 SASEGT. Trimming cost V 5 bases and J 14 bases; bases outside gene matches: 18. CDR3 sequence: CASSRGGINTGELYF. CDR3 DNA: TGTGCCAGCAGTCGGGGGGGGATAAACACCGGGGAGCTGTATTTT.

Remarks on this clonotype: With a much larger clone just one base away, this may be a read error. J is TRBJ2-7 and V is TRBV11-1; 10 bases line up with TRBD2. The better agreement between TRBJ2-1 and the DNA end casts doubt on the J call. There are 16 residues in the CDR3. Germline V gene lookup returns CDR1 SGHAT and CDR2 FQDESV (reference sequence). The CDR3 DNA sequence: TGTGCCAGCAGCGGGGGGGGGGCTAGCGGGGGACGTGAGCAGTTCTTC. It encodes CASSGGGASGGREQFF.

This clonotype turned up a few times. This is likely a read error, given that the CDR3 carries no conserved phenylalanine or tryptophan at its end. No DNA is shown, since the ends of the CDR3 on it are uncertain; the CDR3 is the one TCRdb lists. The rearrangement links TRBV12-3 or TRBV12-4 to TRBJ2-3; the tabulated D call, TRBD1, remains unverified against the DNA. Including both end residues, the CDR3 is 8 amino acids long. The CDR3 reads CASRSGGL.

Comments on this clonotype: The CDR3 end shows no conserved phenylalanine or tryptophan, and so a read error is likely. Because the CDR3's place on the DNA is in doubt, the DNA is left out and the CDR3 is given as listed by TCRdb. The rearrangement uses TRBV6-8 and TRBJ2-6; the table calls TRBD2, which could not be checked here. Both ends counted, the CDR3 spans 17 residues. Germline lookup yields CDR1 MNHGY and CDR2 SAAAGT. The CDR3 is CASEAGFEVNYGYTFGS.

The chain is built from TRBV5-4 and TRBJ1-4; 9 bases line up with TRBD1. The germline V gene has CDR1 SGHNT and CDR2 YYREEE (reference sequence). V lost 0 bases to trimming and J lost 6 bases; unmatched junction nucleotides: 3. The length of the CDR3 is 15 residues. CDR3 region: CASSLGGQGDEKLFF. As DNA, the CDR3 is TGTGCCAGCAGCTTGGGGGGACAGGGTGATGAAAAACTGTTTTTT. Combining the CDR3 with reference TRBV5-4 and TRBJ1-4 gives the whole variable domain ETGVTQSPTHLIKTRGQQVTLRCSSQSGHNTVSWYQQALGQGPQFIFQYYREEENGRGNFPPRFSGLQFPNYSSELNVNALELDDSALYLCASSLGGQGDEKLFFGSGTQLSVL.

This clonotype has a handful of counts. The chain is built from TRBV19 and TRBJ1-1; 10 bases are shared with TRBD1. Germline V gives CDR1 LNHDA, CDR2 SQIVND (reference sequence). The CDR3 has 13 residues. With V trimmed by 0 bases and J by 11 bases, 3 bases remained unmatched. CDR3 DNA: TGTGCCAGTAGTATAGAAGGGACAGGGGACGCTTTCTTT. It is translated as CASSIEGTGDAFF.

As for this clonotype: The CDR3 ends on some other residue instead of the conserved phenylalanine or tryptophan, so this is likely a read error. The DNA is omitted, as the CDR3 cannot be located on it reliably, and the CDR3 follows TCRdb's listing. This rearrangement joins TRBV7-2 to TRBJ1-1. Including both end residues, the CDR3 is 20 amino acids long. Germline V lookup: CDR1 SGHTA, CDR2 FQGNSA. CDR3: CASSLARSGGPPPTSSTSAP.

This clonotype showed up many times. The V call is TRBV28, the J call TRBJ1-2, with D maybe TRBD1 (6 bases). V was trimmed by 5 bases and J by 3 bases, leaving 13 bases between them. The CDR3 runs 14 residues. Germline V CDR1 and CDR2: MDHEN, SYDVKM. CDR3 region: CASSLAGQHYGYTF. The CDR3 DNA reads as TGTGCCAGCAGTCTCGCGGGACAACACTATGGCTACACCTTC.

The V gene is TRBV6-1, the J gene TRBJ1-3; weak D call: TRBD1 (6 bases). The CDR3 extends over 14 amino acids. Germline lookup yields CDR1 MNHNS and CDR2 SASEGT. The germline V and J ends were trimmed by 6 bases and 2 bases, with 11 bases remaining between them. CDR3 loop: CASRRGAPGNTIYF. CDR3 bases: TGTGCCAGCAGAAGGGGGGCACCTGGAAACACCATATATTTT.